This note documents a single T cell receptor beta chain sequence. Its antigen is unknown. No base quality information exists; no much larger clone differs at one position. The time point tag for this specimen amounts to: late sampling 161 to 241 days after vaccination in a few convalescent patients. The sample's treatment or condition label, in plain terms: approximately nine-day PBMC culture with coronavirus spike peptide pools or control peptides (ViraFEST assay). To expand antigen-specific T cells with peptide pools and then pick out the expanded clonotypes through TCR sequencing, the study relied on the ViraFEST assay. The convalescent patients' positive SARS-CoV-2 PCR tests were from March to December 2020, which was before the Alpha, Beta and Delta variants emerged in the United States. More than 1.5 million PBMCs per well were cultured in IMDM with roughly 5% human AB serum and 8.5 to 10 IU/ml IL-2, plus 10 ug/ml peptide pools. Half of the culture medium was replaced with fresh IL-2-containing medium on days 3 and 7. After around 11 days of culture, CD4+ T cells were isolated by negative selection using the EasySep CD4+ T cell isolation kit. Ficoll-Paque Plus gradient centrifugation was used to isolate PBMCs from whole blood, and the isolated PBMCs were then either used fresh or cryopreserved at -140C. Culture conditions were generally each tested in triplicate wells.

The library was obtained by PCR. At the Johns Hopkins FTIC core, DNA from the cultured CD4+ T cells underwent TCR sequencing with the Oncomine TCR Beta short-read assay. The QIAamp micro DNA kit was used to extract genomic DNA from the cultured CD4+ T cells. Oncomine TCR Beta libraries from cultured CD4+ T cells were pooled using unique dual indexes and sequenced on an Illumina iSeq 100. The source study handled its data this way. Non-productive sequences were removed, and CDR3s that did not start with C, did not end with F or W, or were shorter than 7 amino acids were discarded. The MANAFEST web application identified antigen-specific clonotypes by comparing peptide-stimulated wells against reference wells and other culture wells. For a clone to be called positive, the clone needed an FDR below 0.05, an odds ratio above 5, and a productive frequency above 0.1% in at least two of three replicate wells. A clonotype was classed as cross-reactive if the clonotype showed significant expansion both in SARS-CoV-2 spike wells and in at least one common cold coronavirus spike condition. Using R version 3.6.1, CDR3 homology was evaluated through Levenshtein distances (stringdist) along with unrooted phylogenetic trees (ape). TCRdb reran the public reads through fastp at Q25 and MiXCR, keeping productive beta chains. Each CDR3 protein appears once, grouped with its most common genes and DNA. The V and J calls, along with clone size, are taken from TCRdb and not from the paper's own processing. Across this sample there are approximately 22,000 distinct CDR3 sequences, with roughly 36% seen only once. The ten most abundant clones make up 2.6% of the sample.

The sample belongs to a study of vaccination and CD4 T cells after COVID-19 (dated 2022 in TCRdb). Regarding the research as a whole: SARS-CoV-2 positivity had been established in the convalescent patients by nasal swab PCR, and mild disease was recorded in about 9 of these patients and severe disease in one. The convalescent cohort included six males and four females, with two Hispanic individuals, seven Caucasians, two Asians and one multiracial person. Each participant got two doses of either the Pfizer-BioNTech BNT162b2 vaccine (n=8) or the Moderna mRNA-1273 vaccine (n=2). Post-COVID blood samples from convalescent patients were collected a median of about 110 days after diagnosis, with a range of 35 to 161 days. The time from the second vaccine dose to post-vaccine blood sampling had a median of roughly 72 days and ranged from about 13 to 250 days. A few convalescent patients gave samples both early after vaccination (day 14) and late after vaccination (days 161 to 241). The cultures were stimulated with overlapping spike peptide pools from SARS-CoV-2 and from the common cold coronaviruses HCoV-NL63, HCoV-OC43 and HCoV-229E. Control cultures used a CEFX viral epitope pool as positive control, an HIV-1 Nef peptide pool as negative control, or no peptide. The spike-specific CD4+ TCR repertoire was compared before and after mRNA vaccination in over 9 COVID-19 convalescent patients and several infection-naive healthy vaccine recipients.

General conclusions and limits of the study: In convalescent patients, a median roughly 87% of post-vaccine SARS-CoV-2-reactive clones were detected only after vaccination, and vaccine-specific priming was suggested by this finding. Only a relatively small number of convalescent patients were included in the study, and early timepoints following natural infection were not analyzed. The median count of SARS-CoV-2-reactive clonotypes went up from 21 after infection to about 40 after vaccination, although the change was not significant. Nearly all vaccine-specific clones in convalescent patients (304 of 307) were mono-reactive for SARS-CoV-2 spike rather than cross-reactive with common cold coronaviruses.

The TCR sequence derives from a human donor who had recovered from COVID-19. Material: CD4+ T cells from blood, cultured in vitro, obtained about 7 months after SARS-CoV-2 vaccination.

The CDR3 here reads CASSDERTETQYF. The nucleotide sequence is TGTGCCAGCAGTGATGAAAGGACGGAGACCCAGTACTTC. The chain links TRBV2 with TRBJ2-5, with no confidently assigned D gene. CDR1 and CDR2, per the germline V gene, are SNHLY and FYNNEI. Trimming takes 3 bases from V and 5 bases from J, and the germline ends sit 10 bases apart. The CDR3 holds 13 amino acids from the cysteine to the phenylalanine. Just CDR3 DNA is preserved here, 39 bases in frame from base 1.